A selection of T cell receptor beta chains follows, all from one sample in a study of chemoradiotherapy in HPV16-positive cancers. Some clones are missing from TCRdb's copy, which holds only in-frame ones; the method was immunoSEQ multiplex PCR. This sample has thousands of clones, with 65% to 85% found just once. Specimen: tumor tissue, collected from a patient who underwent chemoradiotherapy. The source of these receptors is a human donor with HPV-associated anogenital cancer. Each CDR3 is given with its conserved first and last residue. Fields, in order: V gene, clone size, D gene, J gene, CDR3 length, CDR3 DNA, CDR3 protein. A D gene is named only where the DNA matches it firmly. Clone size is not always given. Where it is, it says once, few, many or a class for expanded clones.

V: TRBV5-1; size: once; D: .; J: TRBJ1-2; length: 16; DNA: TGCGCCAGCAGCTTGGCCGGTAGATCTGCGAACTATGGCTACACCTTC; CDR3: CASSLAGRSANYGYTF
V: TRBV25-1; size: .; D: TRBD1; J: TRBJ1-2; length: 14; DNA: TGTGCCAGCAGTGTTGGGGACAGCATCTATGGCTACACCTTC; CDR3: CASSVGDSIYGYTF
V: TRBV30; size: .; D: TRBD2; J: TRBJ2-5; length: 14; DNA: TGTGCCTGGAGGAGACTAGCGGGGGGGGAGACCCAGTACTTC; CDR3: CAWRRLAGGETQYF
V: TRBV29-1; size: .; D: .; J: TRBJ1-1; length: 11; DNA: TGCAGCGTTGATTCCACCTATGAAGCTTTCTTT; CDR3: CSVDSTYEAFF
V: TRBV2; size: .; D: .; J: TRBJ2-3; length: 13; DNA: TGTGCCAGCAGCCCACACGAGAGGGATACGCAGTATTTT; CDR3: CASSPHERDTQYF
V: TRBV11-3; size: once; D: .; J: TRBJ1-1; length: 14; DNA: TGTGCCAGCAGCTTAAAGGCCAGGGGCGGGGAAGCTTTCTTT; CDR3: CASSLKARGGEAFF
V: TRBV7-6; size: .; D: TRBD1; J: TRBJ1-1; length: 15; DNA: TGTGCCAGCAGCGTATTGCCCGGGACAGGAAATGAAGCTTTCTTT; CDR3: CASSVLPGTGNEAFF
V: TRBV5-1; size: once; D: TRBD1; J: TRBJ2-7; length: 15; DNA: TGCGCCAGCAGCGGGGGGACAGGAAGGACCTACGAGCAGTACTTC; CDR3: CASSGGTGRTYEQYF
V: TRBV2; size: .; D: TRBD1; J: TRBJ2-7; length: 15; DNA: TGTGCCAGAGGGGCCGTACGGACAGGGGGTGGCGAGCAGTACTTC; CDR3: CARGAVRTGGGEQYF
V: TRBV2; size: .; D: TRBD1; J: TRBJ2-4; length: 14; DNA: TGTGCCAGCAGGGGACAGGGGCCCAAAAACATTCAGTACTTC; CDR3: CASRGQGPKNIQYF
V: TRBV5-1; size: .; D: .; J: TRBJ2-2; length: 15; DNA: TGCGCCAGCAGCTTGGGCGGGTTTAACACCGGGGAGCTGTTTTTT; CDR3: CASSLGGFNTGELFF
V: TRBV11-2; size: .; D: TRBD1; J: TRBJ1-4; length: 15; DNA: TGTGCCAGCAGCTTATTTAGGGGGCCAGGGGAAAAACTGTTTTTT; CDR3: CASSLFRGPGEKLFF
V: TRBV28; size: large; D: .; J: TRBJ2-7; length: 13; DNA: TGTGCCAGCAGTTTATACCCATCCTACGAGCAGTACTTC; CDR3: CASSLYPSYEQYF
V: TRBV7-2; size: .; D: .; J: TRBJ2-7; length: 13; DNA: TGTGCCAGCAGCTTAGCCCGAGAAGGCGAGCAGTACTTC; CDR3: CASSLAREGEQYF
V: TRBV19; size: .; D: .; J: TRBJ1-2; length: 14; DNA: TGTGCCAGTAGTCCGGACAGTCGTAGCTATGGCTACACCTTC; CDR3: CASSPDSRSYGYTF
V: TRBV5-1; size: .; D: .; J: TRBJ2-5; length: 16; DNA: TGCGCCAGCAGCTTGGGAGCAACCGGGCCATCAGAGACCCAGTACTTC; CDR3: CASSLGATGPSETQYF
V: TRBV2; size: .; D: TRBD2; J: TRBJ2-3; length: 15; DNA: TGTGCCAGCAAAGTACTAGCGGGGGTCACAGATACGCAGTATTTT; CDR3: CASKVLAGVTDTQYF
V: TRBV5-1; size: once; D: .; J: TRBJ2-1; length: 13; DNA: TGCGCCAGCAGCTTGAGAGGTAGCAATGAGCAGTTCTTC; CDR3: CASSLRGSNEQFF
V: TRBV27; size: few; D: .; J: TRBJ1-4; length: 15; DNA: TGTGCCAGCAGTTTACTCAGCGGATCTAATGAAAAACTGTTTTTT; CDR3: CASSLLSGSNEKLFF
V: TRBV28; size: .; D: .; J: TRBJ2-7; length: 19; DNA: TGTGCCAGCAGCACCTACGAGCCCCGCCGGGCTAGCCAGACCTACGAGCAGTACTTC; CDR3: CASSTYEPRRASQTYEQYF
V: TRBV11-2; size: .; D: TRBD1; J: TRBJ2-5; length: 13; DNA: TGTGCCAGCAGCAAGACAGGGAAGGAGACCCAGTACTTC; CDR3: CASSKTGKETQYF
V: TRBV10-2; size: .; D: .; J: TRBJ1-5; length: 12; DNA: TGCGCCAGCAGCGCAGGGAATCAGCCCCAGCATTTT; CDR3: CASSAGNQPQHF
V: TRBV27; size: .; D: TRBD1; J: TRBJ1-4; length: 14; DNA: TGTGCCAGCAGTACAAACAGGGGGCAGGAAAAACTGTTTTTT; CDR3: CASSTNRGQEKLFF
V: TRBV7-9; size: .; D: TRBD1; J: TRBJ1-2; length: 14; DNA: TGTGCCAGCAGCTCCGGACAGGGGACGAGAGGCTACACCTTC; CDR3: CASSSGQGTRGYTF